This paragraph reports one T cell receptor beta chain. Its antigen is currently not known. There are no base qualities to consult, and no much larger clone falls within one base. The cohort was made up of approximately 670 healthy bone marrow donors. Cohort members were all nominally healthy when sampled, although unrecorded immune exposures were likely present. The donor tested CMV seronegative and was one of the 352 seronegative cohort members. A peripheral blood sample was collected from each donor, and TCR beta sequencing was performed on peripheral blood mononuclear cells. The Qiagen DNeasy Blood Extraction Kit was used to extract genomic DNA from the blood cell samples. This record comes from a study of cytomegalovirus exposure and HLA in healthy donors listed by TCRdb under 2017. About the full investigation: According to an earlier analysis of 450 to 650 of the donors, 200 million or so T cells yielded roughly 100 million unique TCR beta sequences and about 300 Gb of sequence data. An early release that covered about 600 HLA-typed donors contained about 300 gigabases of sequencing data and tens of millions of unique TCR sequences. Among the approximately 400 genotyped donors, roughly 80% belonged to the genetic ancestry cluster associated with self-reported Caucasian donors. The study was designed to test whether signatures of past pathogen exposure could be identified by cataloging public T cell receptors. The study profiled the T cell repertoires of hundreds of subjects by immunosequencing and related them to cytomegalovirus serostatus. In addition to the first cohort of 666 subjects, a separate validation cohort of some 120 different subjects was used. High-throughput TCR immunosequencing, statistical association of individual TCRs with disease status, and machine learning were combined to predict cytomegalovirus infection status. In a later analysis, previously published TCR beta repertoires from roughly 710 donors were re-analyzed and high-resolution HLA genotyping was added so that TCR occurrence patterns could be studied. In the later analysis, no new phenotypic data were used to find candidate immune exposures; instead, reliance was placed on TCR beta sequences and their occurrence across donors. To decide whether each TCR beta V gene segment behaved as functional or pseudogenic, an earlier analysis of some 580 of the donors relied on high-throughput TCR beta sequencing. Donor age, sex, ethnicity and CMV serostatus were collected together with the repertoire data. A later genetic analysis used genome-wide SNP genotypes for 398 of the 666 donors, treating that subset as a discovery cohort. All discovery cohort repertoires had been generated on a single sequencing platform. Class I and class II HLA loci were covered by the typing at four-digit resolution. Typing coverage differed by locus: A, B, C, DRB1 and DQB1 were typed in roughly 620-640 donors, DQA1 in roughly 510, DPA1 in some 610, and DPB1 in 472. Roughly 5 DR-DQ haplotypes were handled as single units for association and clustering, since linkage in the cohort was strong. Across roughly 420 genotyped donors of the cohort, an average of approximately 200,000 unique TCR beta nucleotide sequences per donor were sequenced, and roughly 20% of those sequences were non-productive. Study-wide conclusions, independent of this receptor: Immune exposure information for the cohort was limited to CMV serostatus. In a later analysis, 16,951 TCR beta sequences were associated with specific HLA alleles at a false discovery rate of 0.05. According to the authors, the approach could potentially be generalized to other disease states and immunological phenotypes. V-gene and J-gene trimming of TCR beta chains was associated with a missense DCLRE1C variant in a later genetic analysis, and the association was replicated in an independent cohort. The 87-base-pair reads could not distinguish some IMGT-functional V segments, including TRBV6-2 and TRBV6-3, so those segments were excluded. Linkage disequilibrium might explain the correlated functional status among segregating V segments, but an unknown experimental factor could not be excluded. In a later analysis, most CMV-associated TCR beta chains were found to appear HLA-restricted, with HLA associations seemingly driven largely by CMV exposure. The classifier was reported to diagnose cytomegalovirus status with high specificity and sensitivity in both the original and validation cohorts. A group of highly shared sequence variants was considered likely to be a technical artifact of the sequencing pipeline. In this cohort, only TCR beta chains were sequenced, and detectable features were limited by the absence of alpha or paired-chain data. About 17 rarely observed V segments, including chromosome 9 orphons, were excluded from the earlier analysis of about 500 of the donors because counts were too low. In a later analysis, the rate of TCR association differed among HLA loci, with DRB1 alleles having the most associated TCRs and HLA-C alleles having the fewest. In the study, 164 TCR beta chains were listed as associated with cytomegalovirus. In vitro tests confirmed that a few of the cytomegalovirus-associated TCR beta chains recognize cytomegalovirus antigens. A further reported finding was that TCR beta sequences accurately predicted the HLA-A and HLA-B alleles for most subjects in the first cohort. In an earlier analysis of some 540 of the donors, most TCR beta V segments appeared in productive rearrangements about 87% or about 30% of the time, broadly matching IMGT annotations. In a later analysis, HLA-associated TCR beta chains showed more clonal expansion and lower generation probabilities than non-associated chains that were equally common. Sequencing depth was assumed to be roughly uniform across donors in the presence/absence analyses, though that assumption may not hold. Several of the top co-occurrence clusters appeared to be linked to parvovirus B19, influenza, CMV and Epstein-Barr virus, according to a later analysis. Because some donors lacked HLA typing at each locus, the association tests relied only on the typed subset. A later genetic analysis reported fewer N-insertions in productive TCRs among donors in an Asian-associated ancestry cluster than the roughly 650-donor mean. When HLA alleles, especially DR and DQ, strongly co-occurred, attributing TCR associations to individual alleles was difficult. While some public TCRs were present in many individuals, most TCR sequences turned up only very rarely across donors.

The library came from the immunoSEQ multiplex PCR assay. A mixture of 60 forward primers for TCR Vbeta segments and 13 reverse primers for TCR Jbeta segments was used in the multiplex PCR. Amplification of the CDR3 region of rearranged TCR beta genes was performed with a multiplex PCR assay on genomic DNA. The Illumina HiSeq System was used to sequence the amplified TCR beta libraries as 87-base-pair reads. The authors' pipeline ran thus. A later analysis counted about 80 million unique TCR beta chains across the 640 or so repertoires, and some 12 million of these chains were shared by at least two donors. Raw reads were error-corrected and collapsed into unique sequences with a nearest-neighbor algorithm that merged closely related sequences to remove PCR and sequencing errors. CDR3 sequences were aligned to IMGT reference sequences to assign V, D and J gene segments. For a sequence to be retained, a match of at least six nucleotides to both a V gene segment and a J gene segment was required. Rearrangements were called productive when the CDR3 lacked stop codons and stayed in frame with V and J; all others were non-productive. CDR3 was defined according to IMGT convention as the region running from the second conserved V-encoded cysteine to the conserved J-encoded phenylalanine. The earlier analysis of some 550 of the donors excluded any sequence lacking an unambiguous match to a single V gene segment. In an earlier analysis of several hundred of the donors, V segments were called functional above 56.7% productive rearrangements and were called segregating when the between-donor standard deviation exceeded 5%. A statistical classification framework was built for diagnosing cytomegalovirus status from the catalog of TCR beta chain sequences. In a later analysis, TCR nucleotide sequences were compared against IMGT/GENE-DB human TR gene sequences so that V and J genes could be assigned. A later analysis assigned CDR3 sequences and most-parsimonious VDJ recombination scenarios with the TCRdist pipeline. In a later analysis, each TCR beta chain was defined by its CDR3 amino acid sequence together with its V-gene family, and reads lacking a unique V-gene family were excluded. As a way to deal with suspected cross-contamination and a sequencing artifact, a later analysis dropped more than 500 nucleotide sequences that were highly shared and had low generation probability. In a later analysis, a clonal expansion index was calculated for each public chain from normalized within-repertoire ranks of inferred template counts. Generation probabilities in a later analysis came from a VDJ recombination model fitted to out-of-frame rearrangements, and those results were checked against IGoR. A later analysis scored TCR-TCR, TCR-HLA and TCR-CMV co-occurrence with hypergeometric tests, applying a repertoire-size bias correction to TCR pairs. A later analysis estimated false discovery rates by permuting HLA or CMV assignments 20 times. In a later analysis, co-occurring TCRs were grouped using DBSCAN, and TCRdist sequence similarity was added for clustering within HLA-allele-positive subsets. Repertoires with fewer than 30,000 or more than 120,000 public chains were left out of co-occurrence clustering, as were about five repertoires with anomalous nucleotide sharing. TCRdb carries this immuneACCESS record with in-frame sequences only. Its versions omit some clonotypes, under half of them owing to an unresolved V gene in the studies checked, with the rest unexplained. V, J and clone size derive from that table, while D and trimming were established from the DNA sequence. In this sample the table shows some 150,000 clones, over 75% of which occur a single time. The top ten hold roughly 0.7% of the sample.

CDR1 is given as MGHRA and CDR2 as YSYEKL, both from the germline V gene. Trimming removed 4 bases from V and 3 bases from J, leaving 18 bases between the germline ends. Spanning cysteine to phenylalanine, the CDR3 consists of 16 amino acids. Only the CDR3 DNA stays, 48 bases, in frame from base 1. The V and J segments used are TRBV4-1 and TRBJ1-2; TRBD1 might be the D gene, on 6 matching bases. This clonotype was sampled from a male donor in good health and CMV-seronegative. Sequences were obtained from PBMCs. CDR3 protein: CASSPQGGYPDYGYTF. The nucleotide sequence is TGCGCCAGCAGCCCCCAAGGGGGTTACCCAGACTATGGCTACACCTTC.